Listed here is a single T cell receptor (beta chain). The antigen remains unidentified. This PCR relied on a set of 60 Vbeta primers and 13 Jbeta primers. Original data processing: Around 9.9 million shared chains were among the roughly 78 million unique TCR beta chains that a later analysis counted. Method: immunoSEQ multiplex PCR; TCRdb's copy keeps in-frame clones and lacks some. V, J and clone size are those of that table, while D and trimming were read from the DNA. This table holds tens of thousands of clones, approximately 64% found once. These data belong to a study of cytomegalovirus exposure and HLA in healthy donors. Study results and caveats: Previous analysis showed most TCR beta V segments were productive about 87% or about 30% of the time. A later analysis linked a missense variant in DCLRE1C to the trimming of TCR beta V and J genes.

V lost 3 bases, J lost 14 bases, and 17 bases lay in between. The germline CDR1 and CDR2 sequences are ENHRY and SYGVKD. This CDR3 is built from 13 residues. Sequencing input: PBMCs. The clonotype was recovered from a woman between 45 and 60 years old in good health and CMV-seropositive. V gene TRBV10-3 combines with J gene TRBJ2-1; D gene unclear. The DNA for the CDR3 is TGTGCCATCAGTGATGTTAAAGAGACAAAAGAGTTCTTC. It is translated as CAISDVKETKEFF.